The rows below give T cell receptor beta chains drawn from one sample of a study of T cell responses to AZD1222 COVID-19 vaccine. Measured with immunoSEQ multiplex PCR; TCRdb has only the in-frame clones, and not every one. The table shows about 130,000 clones, with over 75% occurring only once. The specimen was peripheral blood, collected on day 0 of AZD1222 vaccination. The receptors here all came from an adult in good health. Both conserved end residues are part of each CDR3. The D gene is left open where the match is weak. Rows may omit the clone size; those that give it use once, few, many or a size class.

TRBV9	NA	TRBJ2-7	NA	CASSPGYFSYEQYF	TGTGCCAGCAGCCCAGGGTATTTCTCCTACGAGCAGTACTTC
TRBV27	NA	TRBJ2-3	TRBD2	CASSYGLAGGPDTQYF	TGTGCCAGCAGTTACGGACTAGCGGGTGGGCCAGATACGCAGTATTTT
TRBV6-5	NA	TRBJ2-6	NA	CATKSRGAGANVLTF	TGTGCCACTAAGTCTAGGGGAGCTGGGGCCAACGTCCTGACTTTC
TRBV24-1	NA	TRBJ2-2	NA	CATSDLKDTGELFF	TGTGCCACCAGTGATTTAAAGGATACCGGGGAGCTGTTTTTT
TRBV7-8	NA	TRBJ2-1	NA	CASSRYNEQFF	TGTGCCAGCAGCCGCTACAATGAGCAGTTCTTC
TRBV20-1	NA	TRBJ1-2	NA	CSARTVYGYTF	TGCAGTGCTAGAACAGTCTATGGCTACACCTTC
TRBV5-8	NA	TRBJ1-4	NA	CASSLGQRSSTNEKLFF	TGTGCCAGCAGCTTGGGACAGCGGAGCTCAACTAATGAAAAACTGTTTTTT
TRBV19	NA	TRBJ1-5	TRBD1	CASMGTGGNQPQHF	TGTGCCAGTATGGGGACAGGCGGCAATCAGCCCCAGCATTTT
TRBV2	NA	TRBJ1-1	NA	CASSDQAHTEAFF	TGTGCCAGCAGTGACCAGGCCCACACTGAAGCTTTCTTT
TRBV27	NA	TRBJ2-3	NA	CASSLLHLADTQYF	TGTGCCAGCAGTCTACTACATCTGGCAGATACGCAGTATTTT
TRBV7-6	few	TRBJ2-5	TRBD2	CASSLVGTSGQETQYF	TGTGCCAGCAGCTTAGTAGGGACTAGCGGACAAGAGACCCAGTACTTC
TRBV24-1	NA	TRBJ1-2	TRBD1	CATSDLDRDYGYTF	TGTGCCACCAGTGATCTGGACAGGGACTATGGCTACACCTTC
TRBV4-3	NA	TRBJ2-5	NA	CASSQGTMGETQYF	TGCGCCAGCAGCCAAGGGACAATGGGGGAGACCCAGTACTTC
TRBV6-6	NA	TRBJ2-5	NA	CASMSSTQETQYF	TGTGCCAGCATGAGCTCCACCCAAGAGACCCAGTACTTC
TRBV7-9	NA	TRBJ2-1	TRBD2	CASSLSGGYNEQFF	TGTGCCAGCAGCTTGAGCGGGGGTTACAATGAGCAGTTCTTC
TRBV25-1	once	TRBJ2-7	NA	CASSEYNTYEQYF	TGTGCCAGCAGTGAATACAACACCTACGAGCAGTACTTC
TRBV5-4	NA	TRBJ1-6	NA	CASSLDRPPNSPLHF	TGTGCCAGCAGCTTGGACAGGCCTCCTAATTCACCCCTCCACTTT
TRBV30	NA	TRBJ1-5	NA	CAWGGGGNQPQHF	TGTGCCTGGGGCGGGGGGGGCAATCAGCCCCAGCATTTT
TRBV6-5	NA	TRBJ1-4	NA	CASTPGPATNEKLFF	TGTGCCAGCACGCCCGGGCCTGCAACTAATGAAAAACTGTTTTTT
TRBV2	few	TRBJ1-1	NA	CASSERTDEAFF	TGTGCCAGCAGTGAACGGACGGATGAAGCTTTCTTT
TRBV10-3	NA	TRBJ2-7	NA	CAISGQNYEQYF	TGTGCCATCAGTGGCCAGAACTACGAGCAGTACTTC
TRBV3-1/TRBV3-2	NA	TRBJ1-5	NA	CASSPDGYNQPQHF	TGTGCCAGCAGCCCGGACGGCTACAATCAGCCCCAGCATTTT
TRBV3-1/TRBV3-2	NA	TRBJ2-1	TRBD1	CASSRTGTGVNEQFF	TGTGCCAGCAGCCGCACCGGGACAGGGGTCAATGAGCAGTTCTTC
TRBV6-6	NA	TRBJ1-2	TRBD1	CASSPGTGEFYGYTF	TGTGCCAGCAGTCCCGGGACAGGGGAATTCTATGGCTACACCTTC
TRBV5-1	NA	TRBJ2-1	NA	CASKKEASSYNEQFF	TGCGCCAGCAAAAAGGAGGCTAGCTCCTACAATGAGCAGTTCTTC
TRBV2	once	TRBJ2-7	TRBD2	CASSDPLRTSGSSSYEQYF	TGTGCCAGCAGTGACCCACTGCGGACTAGCGGGAGTTCCTCCTACGAGCAGTACTTC
TRBV2	NA	TRBJ1-5	NA	CASKVEGVNQPQHF	TGTGCCAGCAAGGTGGAGGGTGTGAATCAGCCCCAGCATTTT
TRBV28	few	TRBJ1-4	NA	CASSFAPRVTNEKLFF	TGTGCCAGCAGTTTCGCCCCCAGGGTTACTAATGAAAAACTGTTTTTT
TRBV27	NA	TRBJ2-3	NA	CASRERADTQYF	TGTGCCAGCAGGGAGAGGGCAGATACGCAGTATTTT
TRBV5-4	NA	TRBJ1-4	NA	CASSFQGDEKLFF	TGTGCCAGCAGCTTTCAGGGTGATGAAAAACTGTTTTTT
TRBV2	NA	TRBJ1-2	NA	CASRGTTVNYGYTF	TGTGCCAGCAGGGGGACAACTGTTAACTATGGCTACACCTTC
TRBV5-1	once	TRBJ2-7	TRBD1	CASSYGQGAVYEQYF	TGCGCCAGCAGCTACGGACAGGGGGCGGTCTACGAGCAGTACTTC
TRBV7-8	few	TRBJ1-6	NA	CASSYRDVVNSPLHF	TGTGCCAGCAGCTACCGGGACGTGGTTAATTCACCCCTCCACTTT
TRBV28	NA	TRBJ1-5	NA	CASSGAGFNQPQHF	TGTGCCAGTTCAGGGGCCGGATTCAATCAGCCCCAGCATTTT
TRBV19	NA	TRBJ1-5	NA	CASSIDQRTGQPQHF	TGTGCCAGTAGTATAGACCAAAGGACGGGGCAGCCCCAGCATTTT
TRBV7-2	NA	TRBJ2-7	NA	CASSLVAVSYEQYF	TGTGCCAGCAGCTTAGTAGCAGTCTCCTACGAGCAGTACTTC
TRBV5-4	once	TRBJ1-2	TRBD1	CASSLGQAFYGYTF	TGTGCCAGCAGTTTGGGACAGGCGTTCTATGGCTACACCTTC
TRBV5-4	NA	TRBJ1-3	NA	CASSYGGLSGNTIYF	TGTGCCAGCAGCTACGGAGGGCTCTCTGGAAACACCATATATTTT
TRBV5-7	once	TRBJ1-6	TRBD1	CASREGVRGLSPLHF	TGTGCCAGCAGGGAAGGCGTCAGGGGGCTTTCACCCCTCCACTTT
TRBV27	NA	TRBJ1-5	NA	CASMREGLGQPQHF	TGTGCCAGCATGAGAGAGGGGCTAGGTCAGCCCCAGCATTTT
TRBV5-1	NA	TRBJ1-2	TRBD1	CASSLTTGGDYGYTF	TGCGCCAGCAGCCTGACGACAGGGGGGGACTATGGCTACACCTTC
TRBV5-1	NA	TRBJ1-2	NA	CASSKDINYGYTF	TGCGCCAGCAGTAAAGACATTAACTATGGCTACACCTTC
TRBV7-9	NA	TRBJ1-4	NA	CASSLGGFGPATNEKLFF	TGTGCCAGCAGCTTAGGAGGGTTTGGACCCGCAACTAATGAAAAACTGTTTTTT
TRBV7-8	NA	TRBJ1-2	NA	CASSLYGSDGYTF	TGTGCCAGCAGCTTATATGGGAGCGACGGCTACACCTTC
TRBV7-2	NA	TRBJ1-2	NA	CASSINFARVRVSNYGYTF	TGTGCCAGCAGCATAAACTTTGCCCGGGTTAGGGTTAGTAACTATGGCTACACCTTC
TRBV19	NA	TRBJ2-7	TRBD2	CASSMGTSGRAAEQYF	TGTGCCAGTAGTATGGGGACTAGCGGGAGGGCTGCCGAGCAGTACTTC
TRBV6-5	NA	TRBJ1-4	NA	CASSRGGLYEKLFF	TGTGCCAGCAGTCGCGGGGGGCTGTATGAAAAACTGTTTTTT
TRBV15	few	TRBJ1-4	NA	CATSRASTNEKLFF	TGTGCCACCAGCAGAGCTTCTACTAATGAAAAACTGTTTTTT
TRBV19	NA	TRBJ2-7	TRBD2	CASSIEGLAGSYEQYF	TGTGCCAGTAGTATAGAGGGACTAGCGGGATCCTACGAGCAGTACTTC
TRBV6-2/TRBV6-3	NA	TRBJ2-7	NA	CASSYLLGYEQYF	TGTGCCAGCAGTTACCTTCTGGGCTACGAGCAGTACTTC
TRBV18	NA	TRBJ2-1	TRBD1	CASSPGQVLNEQFF	TGTGCCAGCTCACCAGGACAGGTGTTGAATGAGCAGTTCTTC
TRBV5-4	once	TRBJ1-4	TRBD1	CASSEGQKNEKLFF	TGTGCCAGCAGCGAGGGACAGAAGAATGAAAAACTGTTTTTT
TRBV6-5	NA	TRBJ1-2	TRBD1	CASSRTGIGGYTF	TGTGCCAGCAGTCGGACAGGGATCGGTGGCTACACCTTC
TRBV5-4	NA	TRBJ2-7	TRBD2	CASSYPAAGEYEQYF	TGTGCCAGCAGCTACCCCGCAGCGGGGGAATACGAGCAGTACTTC
TRBV4-3	NA	TRBJ2-2	NA	CASSPDPNGANTGELFF	TGCGCCAGCAGCCCGGACCCCAATGGCGCGAACACCGGGGAGCTGTTTTTT